Listed below are T cell receptor beta chains from one sample, sequenced in a study of T cell responses to AZD1222 COVID-19 vaccine. TCRdb's table, derived via immunoSEQ multiplex PCR, lists solely in-frame clones and lacks some. The sample holds under 120,000 clones, 80% to 95% seen once. Here the sequenced sample was peripheral blood, taken on day 0 of AZD1222 vaccination. These receptors all stem from an adult in good health. The CDR3 runs from the conserved cysteine through the conserved F or W. D genes are given only for firm matches. Part of the rows lack a size; the others show once, few, many or a class for expanded clones.

13,.,TRBV5-1,TRBJ1-4,TRBD1,CASSAGGDEKLFF,TGCGCCAGCAGCGCAGGGGGCGACGAAAAACTGTTTTTT
15,.,TRBV10-3,TRBJ1-5,.,CAISPRDTSNQPQHF,TGTGCCATTTCACCCCGGGACACAAGCAATCAGCCCCAGCATTTT
14,few,TRBV28,TRBJ2-7,.,CASRSVDSSYEQYF,TGTGCCAGCAGGTCGGTGGACAGCTCCTACGAGCAGTACTTC
15,.,TRBV7-3,TRBJ2-7,TRBD2,CASSLAGTSSYEQYF,TGTGCCAGCAGCTTAGCCGGGACTAGCTCCTACGAGCAGTACTTC
16,.,TRBV4-1,TRBJ1-1,.,CASSQEGQGLGAEAFF,TGCGCCAGCAGCCAAGAAGGTCAGGGTCTGGGGGCCGAAGCTTTCTTT
14,.,TRBV25-1,TRBJ2-1,.,CASNSGSSYNEQFF,TGTGCCAGCAATTCAGGGAGCTCCTACAATGAGCAGTTCTTC
15,.,TRBV5-6,TRBJ2-3,.,CASSLDGGVTDTQYF,TGTGCCAGCAGCTTGGACGGCGGGGTAACAGATACGCAGTATTTT
11,.,TRBV7-2,TRBJ2-1,.,CASSLSASLFF,TGTGCCAGCAGCTTATCGGCTAGTTTGTTCTTC
13,.,TRBV19,TRBJ2-1,TRBD1,CASRQGAGNEQFF,TGTGCCAGCCGACAGGGGGCGGGCAATGAGCAGTTCTTC
16,.,TRBV6-2/TRBV6-3,TRBJ1-2,TRBD1,CASSYRSGTANYGYTF,TGTGCCAGCAGTTACAGATCCGGGACAGCTAACTATGGCTACACCTTC
14,.,TRBV9,TRBJ2-5,TRBD1,CASSYGTGGETQYF,TGTGCCAGCAGCTACGGAACAGGGGGGGAGACCCAGTACTTC
14,.,TRBV7-9,TRBJ1-4,.,CASSFPALNEKLFF,TGTGCCAGCAGCTTCCCCGCCCTTAATGAAAAACTGTTTTTT
12,.,TRBV5-1,TRBJ2-1,.,CASRRGVDEQFF,TGCGCCAGCAGGAGAGGTGTCGATGAGCAGTTCTTC
13,once,TRBV27,TRBJ1-2,TRBD1,CASSSTGFYGYTF,TGTGCCAGCAGTTCGACAGGGTTCTATGGCTACACCTTC
13,.,TRBV25-1,TRBJ2-1,.,CASSGQNYNEQFF,TGTGCCAGCAGTGGACAGAACTACAATGAGCAGTTCTTC
17,.,TRBV3-1/TRBV3-2,TRBJ2-1,.,CASSQVFYRTQQNEQFF,TGTGCCAGCAGCCAAGTTTTCTATCGGACCCAACAGAATGAGCAGTTCTTC
13,.,TRBV28,TRBJ2-7,.,CASSRQAPYEQYF,TGTGCCAGCAGTCGACAGGCCCCCTACGAGCAGTACTTC
15,.,TRBV14,TRBJ2-6,.,CASSPRASGANVLTF,TGTGCCAGCAGCCCCCGGGCTTCTGGGGCCAACGTCCTGACTTTC
17,.,TRBV28,TRBJ1-2,.,CASSTRGLARGNYGYTF,TGTGCCAGCAGTACCCGCGGCTTGGCGCGGGGAAACTATGGCTACACCTTC
15,.,TRBV6-1,TRBJ1-4,.,CASSEGGATNEKLFF,TGTGCCAGCAGTGAAGGGGGTGCAACTAATGAAAAACTGTTTTTT
15,once,TRBV19,TRBJ2-1,.,CASSIRQGSYNEQFF,TGTGCCAGTAGTATCCGGCAGGGGTCCTACAATGAGCAGTTCTTC
13,.,TRBV6-2/TRBV6-3,TRBJ2-1,.,CASSLLIYNEQFF,TGTGCCAGCAGTCTTCTTATCTACAATGAGCAGTTCTTC
13,.,TRBV6-6,TRBJ1-6,.,CASNPERGSPLHF,TGTGCCAGCAACCCAGAGAGAGGTTCACCCCTCCACTTT
15,.,TRBV6-5,TRBJ2-6,.,CASSSDSSGANVLTF,TGTGCCAGCAGTTCAGACAGTAGTGGGGCCAACGTCCTGACTTTC
15,.,TRBV5-1,TRBJ1-2,.,CASRKQTENNYGYTF,TGCGCCAGCAGAAAACAGACGGAGAATAACTATGGCTACACCTTC
15,once,TRBV11-2,TRBJ1-3,.,CASSSRTASGNTIYF,TGTGCCAGCAGCTCAAGGACTGCCTCTGGAAACACCATATATTTT
15,.,TRBV7-3,TRBJ1-1,.,CASRLRQVSDTEAFF,TGTGCCAGCAGACTACGACAGGTTTCCGACACTGAAGCTTTCTTT
16,.,TRBV14,TRBJ2-5,TRBD2,CASSQVSGGYQETQYF,TGTGCCAGCAGCCAAGTTAGCGGGGGTTACCAAGAGACCCAGTACTTC
15,.,TRBV5-1,TRBJ2-3,.,CASSLAGQRGDTQYF,TGCGCCAGCAGCTTGGCGGGACAGCGGGGAGATACGCAGTATTTT